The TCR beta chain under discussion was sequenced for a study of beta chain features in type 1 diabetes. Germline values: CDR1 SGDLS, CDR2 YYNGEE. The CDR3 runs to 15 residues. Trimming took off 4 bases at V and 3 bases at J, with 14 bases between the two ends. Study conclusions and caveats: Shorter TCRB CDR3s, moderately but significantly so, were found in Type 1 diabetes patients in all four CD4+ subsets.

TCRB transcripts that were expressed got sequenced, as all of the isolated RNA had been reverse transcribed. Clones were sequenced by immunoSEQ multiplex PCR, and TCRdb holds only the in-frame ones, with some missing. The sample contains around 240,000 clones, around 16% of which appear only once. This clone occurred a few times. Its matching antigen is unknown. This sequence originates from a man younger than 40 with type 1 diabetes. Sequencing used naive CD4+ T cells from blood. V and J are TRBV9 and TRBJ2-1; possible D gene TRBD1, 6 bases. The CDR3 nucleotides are TGTGCCAGCAGCACGGGACAATTTGTCTACAATGAGCAGTTCTTC. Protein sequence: CASSTGQFVYNEQFF. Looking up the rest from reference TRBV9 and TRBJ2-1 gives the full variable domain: DSGVTQTPKHLITATGQRVTLRCSPRSGDLSVYWYQQSLDQGLQFLIQYYNGEERAKGNILERFSAQQFPDLHSELNLSSLELGDSALYFCASSTGQFVYNEQFFGPGTRLTVL.